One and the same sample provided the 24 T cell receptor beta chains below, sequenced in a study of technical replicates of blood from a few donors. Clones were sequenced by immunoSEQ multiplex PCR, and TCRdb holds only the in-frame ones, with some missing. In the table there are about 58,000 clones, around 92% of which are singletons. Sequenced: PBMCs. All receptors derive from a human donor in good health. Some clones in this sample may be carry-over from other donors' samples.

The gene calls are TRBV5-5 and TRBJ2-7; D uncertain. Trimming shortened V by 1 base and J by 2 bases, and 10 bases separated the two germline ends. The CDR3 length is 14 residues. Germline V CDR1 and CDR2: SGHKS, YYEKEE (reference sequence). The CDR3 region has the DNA TGTGCCAGCAGCTTGATTATGACTCCCTACGAGCAGTACTTC. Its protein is CASSLIMTPYEQYF.

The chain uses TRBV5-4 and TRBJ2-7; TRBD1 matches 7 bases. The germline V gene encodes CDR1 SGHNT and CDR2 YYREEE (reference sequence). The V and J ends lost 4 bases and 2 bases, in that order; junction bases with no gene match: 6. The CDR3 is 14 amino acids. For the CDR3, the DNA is TGTGCCAGCAGCGCCTCAGGGACAGCCTACGAGCAGTACTTC. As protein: CASSASGTAYEQYF.

In nucleotides, the CDR3 is TGTGCCAGCAGCTTGGATAGCGGCTCCTACAATGAGCAGTTCTTC. Encoded protein: CASSLDSGSYNEQFF. The chain combines TRBV5-4 with TRBJ2-1; the D gene is possibly TRBD2 (6 bases). V lost 0 bases, J lost 0 bases, and 7 bases lay in between. Germline V gene lookup returns CDR1 SGHNT and CDR2 YYREEE (reference sequence). The CDR3 is made up of 15 amino acids.

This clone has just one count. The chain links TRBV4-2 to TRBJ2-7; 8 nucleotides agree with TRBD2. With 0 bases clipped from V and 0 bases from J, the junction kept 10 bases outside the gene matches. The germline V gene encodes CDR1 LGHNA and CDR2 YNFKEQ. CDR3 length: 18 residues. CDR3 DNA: TGTGCCAGCAGCCAAGAGCCGGGAGGGACCCCTGGCTCCTACGAGCAGTACTTC. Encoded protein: CASSQEPGGTPGSYEQYF.

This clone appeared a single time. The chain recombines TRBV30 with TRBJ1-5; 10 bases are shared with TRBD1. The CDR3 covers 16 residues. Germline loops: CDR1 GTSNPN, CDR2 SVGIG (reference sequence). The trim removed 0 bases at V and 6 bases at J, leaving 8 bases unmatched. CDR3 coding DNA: TGTGCCTGGAGTGTACCGAGGACAGGGGGGCGTCAGCCCCAGCATTTT. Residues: CAWSVPRTGGRQPQHF.

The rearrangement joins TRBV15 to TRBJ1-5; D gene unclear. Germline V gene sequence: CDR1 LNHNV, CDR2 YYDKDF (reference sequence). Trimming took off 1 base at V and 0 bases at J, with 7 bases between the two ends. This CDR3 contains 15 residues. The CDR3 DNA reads TGTGCCACCAGCAGAGGCAGAAATAGCAATCAGCCCCAGCATTTT. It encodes CATSRGRNSNQPQHF. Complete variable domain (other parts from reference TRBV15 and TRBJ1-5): DAMVIQNPRYQVTQFGKPVTLSCSQTLNHNVMYWYQQKSSQAPKLLFHYYDKDFNNEADTPDNFQSRRPNTSFCFLDIRSPGLGDTAMYLCATSRGRNSNQPQHFGDGTRLSIL.

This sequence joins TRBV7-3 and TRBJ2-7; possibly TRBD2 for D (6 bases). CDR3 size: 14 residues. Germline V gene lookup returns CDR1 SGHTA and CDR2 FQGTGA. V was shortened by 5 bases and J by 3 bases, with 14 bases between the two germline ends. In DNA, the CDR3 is TGTGCCAGCAGCAGCGGAGGACTACACTACGAGCAGTACTTC. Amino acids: CASSSGGLHYEQYF.

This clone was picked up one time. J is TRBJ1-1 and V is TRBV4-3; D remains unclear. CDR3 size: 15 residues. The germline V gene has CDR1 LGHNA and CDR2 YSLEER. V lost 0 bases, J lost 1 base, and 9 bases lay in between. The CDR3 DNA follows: TGCGCCAGCAGCCAAGAGGTCTGGCCGAACACTGAAGCTTTCTTT. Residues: CASSQEVWPNTEAFF.

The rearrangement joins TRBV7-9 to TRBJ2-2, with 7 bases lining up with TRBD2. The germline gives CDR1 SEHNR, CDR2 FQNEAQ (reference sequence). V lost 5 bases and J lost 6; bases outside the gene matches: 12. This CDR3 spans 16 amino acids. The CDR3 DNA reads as TGTGCCAGCAGCACTAGTGCGGGGGTAAAGTCCGGGGAGCTGTTTTTT. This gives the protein CASSTSAGVKSGELFF.

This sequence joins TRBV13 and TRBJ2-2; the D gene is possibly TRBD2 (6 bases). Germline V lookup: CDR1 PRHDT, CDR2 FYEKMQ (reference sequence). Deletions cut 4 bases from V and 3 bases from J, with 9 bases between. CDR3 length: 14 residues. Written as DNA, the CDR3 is TGTGCCAGCAGCTCGGGCGGGGACACCGGGGAGCTGTTTTTT. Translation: CASSSGGDTGELFF.

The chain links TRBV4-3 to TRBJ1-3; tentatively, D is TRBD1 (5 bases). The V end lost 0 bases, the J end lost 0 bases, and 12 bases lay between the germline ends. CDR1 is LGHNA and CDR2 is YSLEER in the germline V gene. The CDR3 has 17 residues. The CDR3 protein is CASSQDWGGLSGNTIYF. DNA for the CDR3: TGCGCCAGCAGCCAAGATTGGGGGGGACTCTCTGGAAACACCATATATTTT.

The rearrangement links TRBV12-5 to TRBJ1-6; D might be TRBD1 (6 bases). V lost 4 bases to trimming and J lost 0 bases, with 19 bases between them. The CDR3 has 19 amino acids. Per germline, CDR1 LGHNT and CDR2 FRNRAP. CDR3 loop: CASGSTGQGSRSYNSPLHF. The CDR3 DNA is TGTGCTAGTGGTTCGACGGGGCAGGGGTCCCGCTCCTATAATTCACCCCTCCACTTT.

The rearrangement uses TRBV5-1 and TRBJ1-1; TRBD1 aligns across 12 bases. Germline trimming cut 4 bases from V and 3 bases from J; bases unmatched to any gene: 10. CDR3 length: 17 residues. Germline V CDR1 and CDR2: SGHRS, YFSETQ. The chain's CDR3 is CASSAVPGQGADTEAFF. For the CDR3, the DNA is TGCGCCAGCAGCGCCGTCCCGGGACAGGGGGCGGACACTGAAGCTTTCTTT.

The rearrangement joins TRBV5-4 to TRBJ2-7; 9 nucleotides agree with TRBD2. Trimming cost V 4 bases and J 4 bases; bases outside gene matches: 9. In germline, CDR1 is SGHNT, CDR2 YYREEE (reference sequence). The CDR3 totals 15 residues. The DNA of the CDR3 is TGTGCCAGCAGCCCCGCCGGGACTAGCAAATACGAGCAGTACTTC. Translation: CASSPAGTSKYEQYF.

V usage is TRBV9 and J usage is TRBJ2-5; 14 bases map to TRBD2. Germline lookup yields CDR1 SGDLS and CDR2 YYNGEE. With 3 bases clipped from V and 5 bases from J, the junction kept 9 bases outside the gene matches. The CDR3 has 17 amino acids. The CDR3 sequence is CASSAETSGRAGETQYF. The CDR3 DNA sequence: TGTGCCAGCAGCGCAGAGACTAGCGGGAGGGCCGGTGAGACCCAGTACTTC. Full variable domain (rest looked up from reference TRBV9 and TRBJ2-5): DSGVTQTPKHLITATGQRVTLRCSPRSGDLSVYWYQQSLDQGLQFLIQYYNGEERAKGNILERFSAQQFPDLHSELNLSSLELGDSALYFCASSAETSGRAGETQYFGPGTRLLVL.

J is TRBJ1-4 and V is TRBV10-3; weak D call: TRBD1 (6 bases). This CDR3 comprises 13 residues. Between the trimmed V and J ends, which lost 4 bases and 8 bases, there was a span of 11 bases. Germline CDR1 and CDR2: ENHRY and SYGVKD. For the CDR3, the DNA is TGTGCCATCAGTGGCGGGGGCGACGAAAAACTGTTTTTT. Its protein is CAISGGGDEKLFF.

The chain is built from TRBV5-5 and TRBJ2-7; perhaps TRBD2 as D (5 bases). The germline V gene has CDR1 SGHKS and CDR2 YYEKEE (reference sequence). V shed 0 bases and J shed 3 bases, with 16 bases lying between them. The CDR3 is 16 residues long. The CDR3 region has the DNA TGTGCCAGCAGCTTGGGCCTAGGCGGGTCGATCTACGAGCAGTACTTC. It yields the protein CASSLGLGGSIYEQYF.

CDR3 coding DNA: TGTGCCAGCAGCTTGGCTGGGCTAGCGGTTCAAGAGACCCAGTACTTC. Protein product: CASSLAGLAVQETQYF. The rearrangement uses TRBV5-5 and TRBJ2-5; the match to TRBD2 covers 7 bases. The CDR3 runs 16 residues. Per the germline V gene, CDR1 is SGHKS and CDR2 is YYEKEE (reference sequence). The trim removed 0 bases at V and 2 bases at J, leaving 7 bases unmatched.

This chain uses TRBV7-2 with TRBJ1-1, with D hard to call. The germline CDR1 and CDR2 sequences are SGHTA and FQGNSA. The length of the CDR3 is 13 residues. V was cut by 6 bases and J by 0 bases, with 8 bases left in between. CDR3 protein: CASSSTLNTEAFF. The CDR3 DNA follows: TGTGCCAGCAGTTCGACACTGAACACTGAAGCTTTCTTT. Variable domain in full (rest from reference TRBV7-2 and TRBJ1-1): GAGVSQSPSNKVTEKGKDVELRCDPISGHTALYWYRQSLGQGLEFLIYFQGNSAPDKSGLPSDRFSAERTGGSVSTLTIQRTQQEDSAVYLCASSSTLNTEAFFGQGTRLTVV.

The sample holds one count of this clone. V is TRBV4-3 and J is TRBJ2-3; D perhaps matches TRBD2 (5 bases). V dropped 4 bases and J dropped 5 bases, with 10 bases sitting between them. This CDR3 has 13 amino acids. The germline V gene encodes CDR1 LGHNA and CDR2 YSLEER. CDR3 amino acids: CASSPLEGDTQYF. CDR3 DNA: TGCGCCAGCAGCCCATTAGAGGGAGATACGCAGTATTTT.

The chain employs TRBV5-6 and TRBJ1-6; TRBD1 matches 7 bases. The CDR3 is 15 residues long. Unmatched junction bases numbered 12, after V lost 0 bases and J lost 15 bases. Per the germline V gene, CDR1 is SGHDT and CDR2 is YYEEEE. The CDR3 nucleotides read TGTGCCAGCAGCTTGGTGGGGGGACAGATAAAAGTCCTCCACTTT. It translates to CASSLVGGQIKVLHF.

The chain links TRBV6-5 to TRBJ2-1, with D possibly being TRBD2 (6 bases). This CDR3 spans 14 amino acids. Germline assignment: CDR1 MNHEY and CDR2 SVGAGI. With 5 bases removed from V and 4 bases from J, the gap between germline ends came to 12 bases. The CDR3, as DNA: TGTGCCAGCAGTCGGACTGGGGGGTACAATGAGCAGTTCTTC. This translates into CASSRTGGYNEQFF.

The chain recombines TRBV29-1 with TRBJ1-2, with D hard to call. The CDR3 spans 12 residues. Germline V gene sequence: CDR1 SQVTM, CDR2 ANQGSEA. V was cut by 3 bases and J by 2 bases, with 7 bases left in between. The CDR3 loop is CSVEGSNYGYTF. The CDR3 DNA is TGCAGCGTTGAGGGCAGCAACTATGGCTACACCTTC.

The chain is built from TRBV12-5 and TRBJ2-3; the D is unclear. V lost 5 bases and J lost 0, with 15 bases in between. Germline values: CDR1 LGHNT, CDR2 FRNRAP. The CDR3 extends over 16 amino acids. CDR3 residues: CASGPRIPLSTDTQYF. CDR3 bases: TGTGCTAGTGGTCCCCGTATTCCCCTTAGCACAGATACGCAGTATTTT.